A single sample is the source of the 20 T cell receptor beta chains below, sequenced in a study of shared clonotypes between healthy human individuals. Some clones are missing from TCRdb's copy, which holds only in-frame ones; the method was immunoSEQ multiplex PCR. The sample records fewer than 1.8 million clones, around 98.5% being singletons. The sequenced material came from naive CD4+ T cells sorted from blood. Sample subset: CD45RA+ positively selected. The origin of the receptors is a man aged 30 to 39 in good health.

Notes on this clone: Other DNA sequences of this sample code for an identical CDR3. The chain is built from TRBV5-1 and TRBJ2-7; 11 bases map to TRBD1. Germline V gene sequence: CDR1 SGHRS, CDR2 YFSETQ. This CDR3 is built from 15 residues. Losses at the gene ends were 0 bases for V and 3 bases for J; bases not matched to a gene: 2. CDR3 in DNA: TGCGCCAGCAGCTTGGGAGGGACAGGGGGCTACGAGCAGTACTTC. This encodes CASSLGGTGGYEQYF. Drawing the rest from reference TRBV5-1 and TRBJ2-7, the complete variable domain is KAGVTQTPRYLIKTRGQQVTLSCSPISGHRSVSWYQQTPGQGLQFLFEYFSETQRNKGNFPGRFSGRQFSNSRSEMNVSTLELGDSALYLCASSLGGTGGYEQYFGPGTRLTVT.

The rearrangement joins TRBV5-4 to TRBJ2-7; 10 nucleotides agree with TRBD2. CDR1 and CDR2 (germline): SGHNT, YYREEE (reference sequence). This CDR3 spans 18 amino acids. J was trimmed by 6 bases and V by 4 bases; bases with no gene match: 19. CDR3 protein: CASSDWTSGPVPTTEQYF. The DNA of the CDR3 is TGTGCCAGCAGCGACTGGACTAGCGGCCCCGTCCCCACTACCGAGCAGTACTTC.

J is TRBJ2-2 and V is TRBV7-6; D is perhaps TRBD1 (6 bases). V dropped 3 bases and J dropped 8 bases, with 13 bases sitting between them. The CDR3 has 14 residues. The germline V gene has CDR1 SGHVS and CDR2 FNYEAQ. The CDR3 loop is CASSLAGAPGELFF. DNA of the CDR3: TGTGCCAGCAGCTTGGCAGGGGCCCCGGGGGAGCTGTTTTTT.

The chain couples TRBV5-1 to TRBJ2-1; tentative D call: TRBD2 (6 bases). V was shortened by 2 bases and J by 10 bases, with 10 bases between the two germline ends. This CDR3 comprises 12 residues. Germline V gene sequence: CDR1 SGHRS, CDR2 YFSETQ. CDR3 residues: CASSFLASEQFF. The CDR3 bases are TGCGCCAGCAGCTTTCTAGCGAGCGAGCAGTTCTTC.

This chain links TRBV7-9 with TRBJ2-1, with D tentatively TRBD1 (5 bases). Germline CDR1 is SEHNR and CDR2 is FQNEAQ (reference sequence). V lost 4 bases and J lost 1, with 14 bases in between. The CDR3 runs to 16 residues. The CDR3 sequence: CASSSWGGVSYNEQFF. The CDR3 DNA reads as TGTGCCAGCAGCTCATGGGGCGGTGTGTCCTACAATGAGCAGTTCTTC.

This clone occurred once. The rearrangement joins TRBV6-5 to TRBJ1-1; possibly TRBD1 for D (6 bases). V was pared by 8 bases and J by 1 base, with 8 bases between. The CDR3 spans 12 residues. CDR1 and CDR2 (germline): MNHEY, SVGAGI. The DNA for the CDR3 is TGTGCCAGCGCCAGGGGGAACACTGAAGCTTTCTTT. Translated: CASARGNTEAFF.

The rearrangement joins TRBV28 to TRBJ2-5, with a weak D call TRBD2 (5 bases). The CDR3 runs to 14 residues. Looked up from germline, CDR1 is MDHEN and CDR2 is SYDVKM. V lost 9 bases and J 6 bases, leaving 20 bases between the germline ends. DNA for the CDR3: TGTGCCAGTTCAAACCCGGACTTCGGAAAGACCCAGTACTTC. Its protein product is CASSNPDFGKTQYF. The whole variable domain, filled in from reference TRBV28 and TRBJ2-5, reads DVKVTQSSRYLVKRTGEKVFLECVQDMDHENMFWYRQDPGLGLRLIYFSYDVKMKEKGDIPEGYSVSREKKERFSLILESASTNQTSMYLCASSNPDFGKTQYFGPGTRLLVL.

V gene TRBV5-8 combines with J gene TRBJ2-5; TRBD1 might be the D (5 bases). V was shortened by 4 bases and J by 0 bases, with 13 bases between the two germline ends. In germline, CDR1 is SGHTS, CDR2 YDEGEE. This CDR3 is 15 amino acids long. The CDR3 sequence is CASSVGDLDQETQYF. The CDR3 region has the DNA TGTGCCAGCAGCGTAGGGGATTTGGACCAAGAGACCCAGTACTTC.

V and J are TRBV5-1 and TRBJ2-5; 9 bases align to TRBD1. Germline trimming cut 1 base from V and 4 bases from J; bases unmatched to any gene: 8. This CDR3 has 16 amino acids. Germline values: CDR1 SGHRS, CDR2 YFSETQ. The CDR3 here is CASSLWGGQGSETQYF. The CDR3, as DNA: TGCGCCAGCAGCTTGTGGGGTGGACAGGGGTCAGAGACCCAGTACTTC.

As to this clone: This sample includes further DNA sequences coding for the same CDR3. The chain carries TRBV6-6 and TRBJ2-5, with D uncertain. The CDR3 loop spans 11 amino acids. Trimming removed 6 bases at V and 5 bases at J, with 7 bases between. Per the germline V gene, CDR1 is MNHNY and CDR2 is SVGAGI (reference sequence). In DNA form, the CDR3 reads TGTGCCAGCAGCCTACAGGAGACCCAGTACTTC. It codes for CASSLQETQYF.

This clone has just a few counts. This chain connects TRBV10-3 to TRBJ2-2; D possibly corresponds to TRBD2 (5 bases). CDR3 length: 13 amino acids. V lost 7 bases and J 5 bases, leaving 11 bases between the germline ends. Germline values: CDR1 ENHRY, CDR2 SYGVKD. The CDR3 DNA sequence: TGTGCCATCACCGGGGTTTCGACCGGGGAGCTGTTTTTT. It specifies CAITGVSTGELFF.

There are a few counts of this clone. This chain joins TRBV19 and TRBJ2-2; 8 bases align to TRBD1. Germline V gives CDR1 LNHDA, CDR2 SQIVND (reference sequence). CDR3 length equals 15 residues. The V gene end was trimmed by 2 bases and the J gene end by 6 bases; junction bases not matched to a gene: 5. The CDR3 nucleotides read TGTGCCAGTAGTATACGAGGACAGGGTGCCGGGGAGCTGTTTTTT. It specifies CASSIRGQGAGELFF.

The chain carries TRBV5-4 and TRBJ2-3; 10 nucleotides align to TRBD2. The junction had 10 bases not matched to a gene; V was cut back by 4 bases and J by 2 bases. The germline V gene encodes CDR1 SGHNT and CDR2 YYREEE (reference sequence). There are 17 residues in the CDR3. CDR3 DNA sequence: TGTGCCAGCAGCGGCAGGCTAGCGGGAGACCTCACAGATACGCAGTATTTT. It yields the protein CASSGRLAGDLTDTQYF. The full variable domain, in which reference TRBV5-4 and TRBJ2-3 provide the parts outside the CDR3, is ETGVTQSPTHLIKTRGQQVTLRCSSQSGHNTVSWYQQALGQGPQFIFQYYREEENGRGNFPPRFSGLQFPNYSSELNVNALELDDSALYLCASSGRLAGDLTDTQYFGPGTRLTVL.

The chain employs TRBV28 and TRBJ2-3; weak D call: TRBD1 (7 bases). Germline lookup yields CDR1 MDHEN and CDR2 SYDVKM. CDR3 length: 16 amino acids. V lost 6 bases, J lost 1 base, and 17 bases lay in between. The CDR3 nucleotides are TGTGCCAGCAGCAGGGGGGTAGGGATGGGCACAGATACGCAGTATTTT. This gives the protein CASSRGVGMGTDTQYF.

This sequence joins TRBV7-8 and TRBJ2-6, with no clear D. In germline, CDR1 is SGHVS, CDR2 FQNEAQ. This CDR3 comprises 17 residues. Trimming shortened V by 4 bases and J by 2 bases, and 15 bases separated the two germline ends. CDR3 sequence (DNA): TGTGCCAGCAGCTCCGCGGCGAGAATAACTGGGGCCAACGTCCTGACTTTC. Translation: CASSSAARITGANVLTF.

The chain uses TRBV18 and TRBJ1-5; 7 bases are a match to TRBD1. The CDR3 runs 15 residues. V gave up 5 bases and J gave up 0 bases; unmatched junction bases: 4. Germline CDR1 and CDR2: KGHSH and LQKENI. CDR3 bases: TGTGCCAGCTCAGGGGACAGAAATAGCAATCAGCCCCAGCATTTT. Amino acids: CASSGDRNSNQPQHF.

The V gene is TRBV11-2, the J gene TRBJ2-1; 8 bases line up with TRBD2. From germline, CDR1 is SGHAT and CDR2 FQNNGV. V was clipped by 5 bases and J by 7 bases; unmatched bases: 13. The CDR3 loop spans 16 amino acids. CDR3 protein: CASSPITGGPRNEQFF. The CDR3 coding sequence is TGTGCCAGCAGCCCTATTACGGGAGGGCCCCGGAATGAGCAGTTCTTC. The complete variable domain, with remaining parts taken from reference TRBV11-2 and TRBJ2-1, reads EAGVAQSPRYKIIEKRQSVAFWCNPISGHATLYWYQQILGQGPKLLIQFQNNGVVDDSQLPKDRFSAERLKGVDSTLKIQPAKLEDSAVYLCASSPITGGPRNEQFFGPGTRLTVL.

The CDR3, as DNA: TGTGCCAGCTCGACAGGGGTTGATCAGCCCCAGCATTTT. It encodes CASSTGVDQPQHF. The chain has TRBV18 and TRBJ1-5; 8 bases align to TRBD1. Germline CDR1 KGHSH, CDR2 LQKENI. This CDR3 comprises 13 residues. V shed 6 bases and J 5 bases; nucleotides not matched to a gene: 3. Full variable domain (remainder filled in from reference TRBV18 and TRBJ1-5): NAGVMQNPRHLVRRRGQEARLRCSPMKGHSHVYWYRQLPEEGLKFMVYLQKENIIDESGMPKERFSAEFPKEGPSILRIQQVVRGDSAAYFCASSTGVDQPQHFGDGTRLSIL.

This sequence joins TRBV29-1 and TRBJ2-1, with D perhaps TRBD2 (6 bases). This CDR3 has 14 residues. V was trimmed by 4 bases and J by 7 bases, leaving 17 bases between them. Looked up from germline, CDR1 is SQVTM and CDR2 is ANQGSEA. The DNA for the CDR3 is TGCAGCGTTGGGGGGGATCCCCGGTATAATGAGCAGTTCTTC. Translated: CSVGGDPRYNEQFF.

The chain joins TRBV2 to TRBJ2-7, with 9 bases aligning to TRBD1. The germline V gene has CDR1 SNHLY and CDR2 FYNNEI. This CDR3 comprises 14 residues. With 9 bases clipped from V and 7 bases from J, the junction kept 13 bases outside the gene matches. This CDR3 is CASRPGQGLGEQYF. In nucleotides, the CDR3 is TGTGCCAGTCGCCCGGGACAGGGTCTTGGGGAGCAGTACTTC.